These 30 T cell receptor beta chains were sequenced from one sample in a study of blood T cells in healthy people across ages (dated by TCRdb to about 2015). Library generation was performed with 5' RACE. TCRdb records Illumina HiSeq 2500 as the sequencer. The second PCR ran for roughly 7 to 11 cycles and used a J-beta primer mix along with a sample-barcoded 5' primer. The public reads were reprocessed in TCRdb via fastp at Q25 and MiXCR, keeping in-frame beta chains. Rows are combined by CDR3 protein, so each entry shows the most common genes and DNA. Within this sample are 1.6 million or so distinct CDR3 sequences, with approximately 32% of them counted one time only. Of the sample, 11% falls within the top ten clones. The specimen sequenced was blood. The receptors shown here come from a woman in her 30s in good health.

This chain connects TRBV6-4 to TRBJ2-6; D is possibly TRBD1 (6 bases). Germline CDR1 MRHNA, CDR2 SNTAGT. V was trimmed by 2 bases and J by 2 bases, leaving 10 bases between them. This CDR3 has 16 residues. The CDR3 is CASSDPGDTGANVLTF. The CDR3 bases are TGTGCCAGCAGTGACCCCGGGGACACTGGGGCCAACGTCCTGACTTTC.

This clonotype came up a few times. The rearrangement joins TRBV3-1 to TRBJ1-5, with 8 bases fitting TRBD1. The CDR3 is 16 amino acids. CDR1 LGHDT and CDR2 YNNKEL come from the germline V gene (reference sequence). V trimming: 3 bases; J trimming: 4 bases; junction bases outside the gene matches: 8. This chain's CDR3 is CASSHTTRTGNQPQHF. The CDR3 DNA reads TGTGCCAGCAGCCACACCACCCGGACAGGGAATCAGCCCCAGCATTTT.

This clonotype has a handful of counts. This rearrangement joins TRBV18 to TRBJ2-7, with TRBD1 as a possible D gene (6 bases). The CDR3 is 14 residues long. From germline, CDR1 is KGHSH and CDR2 LQKENI. V was clipped by 4 bases and J by 5 bases, with 15 bases between them. CDR3: CASSLTGNGHEQYF. Written as DNA, the CDR3 is TGTGCCAGCTCACTAACAGGGAATGGCCACGAGCAGTACTTC.

The chain couples TRBV5-1 to TRBJ1-2, with 8 bases that match TRBD1. This CDR3 has 18 amino acids. V dropped 3 bases and J dropped 4; count of bases not matched to a gene: 17. Germline CDR1 and CDR2: SGHRS and YFSETQ. CDR3 nucleotide sequence: TGCGCCAGCAGCTGGAACAGGGGGATACCGCGAGCTCCCTATGGCTACACCTTC. This translates into CASSWNRGIPRAPYGYTF.

CDR3 in amino acids: CSGDRDFTDTQYF. The CDR3 DNA reads TGCAGTGGGGACAGGGATTTCACAGATACGCAGTATTTT. The rearrangement uses TRBV20-1 and TRBJ2-3, with TRBD1 matching 9 bases. Germline assignment: CDR1 DFQATT and CDR2 SNEGSKA (reference sequence). The V segment lost 7 bases and the J segment 2 bases; nucleotides outside the gene matches: 4. The CDR3 length is 13 residues.

The chain has TRBV14 and TRBJ2-1, with TRBD2 matching 10 bases. The CDR3 extends over 15 amino acids. In germline, CDR1 is SGHDN, CDR2 FVKESK. Trimming removed 4 bases from V and 9 bases from J; junction bases left unmatched: 9. Here the CDR3 DNA reads TGTGCCAGCAGCCCCGGGACTAGCGTTCAGACTGAGCAGTTCTTC. Encoded protein: CASSPGTSVQTEQFF.

CDR3 protein: CASSRGSWGNEQFF. CDR3 coding DNA: TGTGCCAGCAGTAGAGGATCCTGGGGGAATGAGCAGTTCTTC. The V and J genes are TRBV27 and TRBJ2-1; TRBD1 or TRBD2 may be the D gene (5 bases each). Trimming shortened V by 5 bases and J by 7 bases, and 15 bases separated the two germline ends. From germline, CDR1 is MNHEY and CDR2 SMNVEV (reference sequence). This CDR3 is 14 amino acids long.

This rearrangement joins TRBV21-1 to TRBJ2-7. TRBV21-1 is given as a pseudogene. This CDR3 is built from 14 residues. This CDR3 is CASSKVTKNYEQYF. CDR3 nucleotide sequence: TGTGCCAGCAGCAAAGTCACCAAGAACTACGAGCAGTACTTC.

The rearrangement links TRBV7-9 to TRBJ1-2; 10 bases match TRBD1. The CDR3 is 15 amino acids. With 6 bases clipped from V and 6 bases from J, the junction kept 10 bases outside the gene matches. CDR1 is SEHNR, CDR2 FQNEAQ, per germline (reference sequence). Written as DNA, the CDR3 is TGTGCCAGCAGATCTAGCGGGGACAGGGGTAATGGCTACACCTTC. This encodes CASRSSGDRGNGYTF.

The gene calls are TRBV20-1 and TRBJ2-1; 14 bases fit TRBD2. V dropped 4 bases and J dropped 9; count of bases not matched to a gene: 5. CDR3 length equals 14 residues. Germline V CDR1 and CDR2: DFQATT, SNEGSKA (reference sequence). The CDR3 here is CSATGTSGSSEQFF. The CDR3, as DNA: TGCAGTGCTACCGGGACTAGCGGGAGCAGTGAGCAGTTCTTC.

The V and J genes are TRBV4-1 and TRBJ1-3; unclear D gene. CDR1 is MGHRA and CDR2 is YSYEKL in the germline V gene. The CDR3 sequence is 14 residues long. The V end lost 0 bases, the J end lost 7 bases, and 10 bases lay between the germline ends. Here the CDR3 reads CASSQERSWNTIYF. The CDR3 bases are TGCGCCAGCAGCCAAGAGAGGAGCTGGAACACCATATATTTT.

Notes on this clonotype: One junction end does not reproduce the germline sequence, and a read error may be involved. The chain couples TRBV5-1 to TRBJ2-5; 7 nucleotides align to TRBD1. The germline V gene has CDR1 SGHRS and CDR2 YFSETQ. CDR3 length: 14 amino acids. The CDR3 DNA reads TGCGTCAGCAGCTGCGGACAGGACCAAGAGACCCAGTACTTC. This encodes CVSSCGQDQETQYF.

In its sample, this clonotype was seen many times. The V gene is TRBV7-2, the J gene TRBJ2-5; 10 bases fit TRBD2. CDR3 length equals 17 residues. CDR1 is SGHTA, CDR2 FQGNSA, per germline. V shed 2 bases and J 4 bases; nucleotides not matched to a gene: 10. CDR3: CASSLSPRSGGGETQYF. The DNA of the CDR3 is TGTGCCAGCAGCTTAAGCCCCAGGAGCGGGGGGGGAGAGACCCAGTACTTC.

This clonotype was recorded once. The chain joins TRBV20-1 to TRBJ2-7, with TRBD2 identical over 7 bases. The DNA end favors TRBJ2-5, so the J call may be wrong. CDR1 and CDR2 (germline): DFQATT, SNEGSKA (reference sequence). The CDR3 has 13 residues. Here the CDR3 DNA reads TGCAGTGCTGGCGGGGGTTTCGGAGAGACCCAGTACTTC. This translates into CSAGGGFGETQYF.

This clonotype was detected ten times or more. The chain is built from TRBV12-3 or TRBV12-4 and TRBJ2-5; D not certain. The CDR3 is made up of 11 amino acids. Trimming left V 8 bases short and J 0 bases short, with 4 bases between. CDR3 nucleotides: TGTGCCAGCCGCTACCAAGAGACCCAGTACTTC. As protein: CASRYQETQYF.

The J gene is TRBJ2-3, the V gene TRBV9; no definite D call. Trimming left V 0 bases short and J 7 bases short, with 15 bases between. This CDR3 has 15 residues. CDR1 is SGDLS and CDR2 is YYNGEE in the germline V gene. The CDR3 DNA is TGTGCCAGCAGCGTAGCTACGAGGTTTTCGTATACGCAGTATTTT. Residues: CASSVATRFSYTQYF.

This clonotype has more than one count but fewer than ten. CDR3 coding DNA: TGCAGTGCACCCACCCGACAGGGAAAGGCTCAGCCCCAGCATTTT. It is translated as CSAPTRQGKAQPQHF. The V and J genes are TRBV20-1 and TRBJ1-5; 7 nucleotides agree with TRBD1. V shed 6 bases and J 6 bases; nucleotides not matched to a gene: 14. The CDR3 has 15 residues. Germline loops: CDR1 DFQATT, CDR2 SNEGSKA (reference sequence).

The rearrangement joins TRBV12-3 or TRBV12-4 to TRBJ2-2, with 9 bases that match TRBD2. The CDR3 has 16 residues. The V gene end was trimmed by 5 bases and the J gene end by 4 bases; junction bases not matched to a gene: 8. CDR3 protein: CASSPTSGIGTGELFF. Here the CDR3 DNA reads TGTGCCAGCAGTCCGACTAGCGGAATCGGCACCGGGGAGCTGTTTTTT.

This clonotype was observed at least ten times. J is TRBJ2-3 and V is TRBV29-1; D ambiguous. The length of the CDR3 is 11 residues. The germline gives CDR1 SQVTM, CDR2 ANQGSEA. Trimming left V 6 bases short and J 2 bases short, with 6 bases between. This CDR3 reads CSVLYTDTQYF. As DNA, the CDR3 is TGCAGCGTCCTGTACACAGATACGCAGTATTTT.

This clonotype came up a few times. The rearrangement uses TRBV20-1 and TRBJ1-4; D perhaps matches TRBD1 (5 bases). V lost 3 bases and J 8 bases, leaving 16 bases between the germline ends. CDR3 length: 14 amino acids. From germline, CDR1 is DFQATT and CDR2 SNEGSKA (reference sequence). The CDR3 nucleotides are TGCAGTGCTAGGCCCCTCCAGGGAGGGGAAAAACTGTTTTTT. Protein sequence: CSARPLQGGEKLFF.

This clonotype was seen more than once but under ten times. The CDR3 DNA sequence: TGCGCCAGCAGCTTGGGGATCGGGAGCCGCTCCTACGAGCAGTACTTC. Translating gives CASSLGIGSRSYEQYF. The rearrangement joins TRBV5-1 to TRBJ2-7, with a weak D call TRBD2 (6 bases). Germline V gene sequence: CDR1 SGHRS, CDR2 YFSETQ. Trimming removed 0 bases at V and 0 bases at J, with 13 bases between. The CDR3 is 16 residues long.

This clonotype appeared a few times. The V and J genes are TRBV12-3 or TRBV12-4 and TRBJ2-5; weak D call: TRBD1 (6 bases). The CDR3 loop spans 16 amino acids. V was clipped by 6 bases and J by 3 bases, with 20 bases between them. The CDR3 spells CASRGSGPRGKETQYF. Here the CDR3 DNA reads TGTGCCAGCAGGGGTTCGGGGCCCAGGGGAAAAGAGACCCAGTACTTC.

The chain recombines TRBV7-9 with TRBJ1-1, with D tentatively TRBD1 (5 bases). The ends were cut back, 8 bases at V and 0 bases at J, with 16 bases in the middle. From germline, CDR1 is SEHNR and CDR2 FQNEAQ (reference sequence). This CDR3 contains 15 residues. The CDR3 nucleotides read TGTGCCAGCGGCGACCCGGGGGGGATGAACACTGAAGCTTTCTTT. Encoded protein: CASGDPGGMNTEAFF.

The V call is TRBV30, the J call TRBJ2-4; a possible D gene is TRBD1 (5 bases). The CDR3 consists of 14 residues. The germline V and J ends were trimmed by 4 bases and 5 bases, with 15 bases remaining between them. Per germline, CDR1 GTSNPN and CDR2 SVGIG (reference sequence). The CDR3 region is CAWTSRTRENIQYF. Written as DNA, the CDR3 is TGTGCCTGGACATCTCGGACACGGGAAAACATTCAGTACTTC.

This rearrangement joins TRBV10-3 to TRBJ2-7; TRBD1 matches at 11 bases. Unmatched junction bases numbered 1, after V lost 0 bases and J lost 6 bases. Germline-derived CDR1 and CDR2 are ENHRY and SYGVKD. CDR3 length: 14 amino acids. CDR3 loop: CAISESGTGGEQYF. In DNA, the CDR3 is TGTGCCATCAGTGAGTCGGGGACAGGGGGCGAGCAGTACTTC.

Details on this clonotype: A much larger clone lies a single base off, so this may be a read error. This chain uses TRBV29-1 with TRBJ2-5; 7 positions match TRBD2. J gave up 11 bases and V 1 base, and 16 bases lay outside the gene matches. Germline V CDR1 and CDR2: SQVTM, ANQGSEA. The CDR3 has 15 residues. The CDR3 region has the DNA TGCAGCGTTGAAGGAGGAGGGTCGGGTTTGCGGGGGCAGTACTTC. Protein: CSVEGGGSGLRGQYF.

The V and J genes are TRBV20-1 and TRBJ2-5; possibly TRBD1 or TRBD2 for D (5 bases each). This CDR3 has 13 residues. Germline CDR1 and CDR2: DFQATT and SNEGSKA (reference sequence). V dropped 3 bases and J dropped 5 bases, with 13 bases sitting between them. The CDR3 DNA reads TGCAGTGCTAGGCTGGGGGATGGGGAGACCCAGTACTTC. Translated: CSARLGDGETQYF.

This sequence joins TRBV4-1 and TRBJ1-2; D is unresolved. CDR1 is MGHRA, CDR2 YSYEKL, per germline. The CDR3 has 16 residues. Trimming took off 0 bases at V and 0 bases at J, with 11 bases between the two ends. CDR3 DNA: TGCGCCAGCAGCCAAGAGCTCGGCAGGACTAACTATGGCTACACCTTC. Protein product: CASSQELGRTNYGYTF.

This clonotype was seen more than once but under ten times. V usage is TRBV27 and J usage is TRBJ2-7; 7 nucleotides match TRBD2. V shed 0 bases, J shed 2 bases, and the junction held 7 bases outside the gene matches. The CDR3 has 16 residues. The V gene's germline CDR1 is MNHEY and CDR2 SMNVEV (reference sequence). DNA for the CDR3: TGTGCCAGCAGTTTATCGAAAGGGACTATCGCCTACGAGCAGTACTTC. It is translated as CASSLSKGTIAYEQYF.

The CDR3 loop reads CASSDHSGWRVYNEQFF. In nucleotides, the CDR3 is TGTGCCAGCAGCGACCACTCAGGGTGGAGGGTCTACAATGAGCAGTTCTTC. J is TRBJ2-1 and V is TRBV9, with D perhaps matching TRBD2 (6 bases). The CDR3 totals 17 residues. Germline loops: CDR1 SGDLS, CDR2 YYNGEE. Trimming stripped 3 bases from V and 3 bases from J, with 19 bases between.